These 9 T cell receptor beta chains share one sample of origin, sequenced in a study of lymphopenia after photon versus proton radiotherapy (dated by TCRdb to the late 2010s). The library was built by means of the immunoSEQ multiplex PCR assay. The source is immuneACCESS, and TCRdb retained only in-frame sequences with V and J called. Part of the clones is not carried over; for the studies checked, unresolved V genes explain less than half of this, and the remainder is unexplained. This sample lists tens of thousands of clones; roughly 87% were detected once. The ten largest make up more than 6.5% of the sample. The source material was peripheral blood, sampled from a patient treated with proton-based radiotherapy. These receptors were obtained from a woman in her seventies with pancreatic cancer. Some clones in this sample may be carry-over from other donors' samples.

This chain connects TRBV27 to TRBJ1-6, with D uncertain. The CDR3 consists of 15 residues. Between the trimmed V and J ends, which lost 5 bases and 4 bases, there was a span of 12 bases. CDR1 and CDR2 from the germline V gene are MNHEY and SMNVEV (reference sequence). This CDR3 is CASSTSLFYNSPLHF. CDR3 nucleotides: TGTGCCAGCAGTACCTCGTTGTTTTATAATTCACCCCTCCACTTT.

The genes are TRBV10-2 and TRBJ2-3; 11 bases match TRBD1. Germline trimming cut 5 bases from V and 3 bases from J; bases unmatched to any gene: 7. The length of the CDR3 is 16 residues. Germline values: CDR1 WSHSY, CDR2 SAAADI. The chain's CDR3 is CASSHPGTGGTDTQYF. The CDR3, as DNA: TGCGCCAGCAGTCACCCCGGGACAGGGGGAACAGATACGCAGTATTTT.

The chain combines TRBV7-2 with TRBJ2-4; D uncertain. This CDR3 comprises 16 residues. Germline loops: CDR1 SGHTA, CDR2 FQGNSA. V was clipped by 0 bases and J by 1 base, with 10 bases between them. CDR3 sequence: CASSLATASAKNIQYF. CDR3 bases: TGTGCCAGCAGCTTAGCGACCGCCAGCGCCAAAAACATTCAGTACTTC.

The rearrangement links TRBV11-2 to TRBJ2-1; D gene unclear. This CDR3 spans 12 amino acids. CDR1 and CDR2 (germline): SGHAT, FQNNGV. V was pared by 0 bases and J by 5 bases, with 2 bases between. The CDR3 region is CASSLDHNEQFF. As DNA, the CDR3 is TGTGCCAGCAGCTTAGATCACAATGAGCAGTTCTTC.

This chain joins TRBV7-2 and TRBJ2-7, with D unclear. The V and J ends lost 5 bases and 3 bases respectively, with 5 bases between them. Germline V gives CDR1 SGHTA, CDR2 FQGNSA. The CDR3 contains 11 residues. CDR3: CASSQFYEQYF. CDR3 DNA: TGTGCCAGCAGCCAATTCTACGAGCAGTACTTC.

The genes are TRBV4-2 and TRBJ2-1; 10 nucleotides align to TRBD2. V was clipped by 4 bases and J by 9 bases; unmatched bases: 9. Germline V gene lookup returns CDR1 LGHNA and CDR2 YNFKEQ. The CDR3 is made up of 15 amino acids. CDR3 bases: TGTGCCAGCAGCCTCTTAAGGGCTAGCGGGAGTGAGCAGTTCTTC. Protein sequence: CASSLLRASGSEQFF.

This chain connects TRBV11-3 to TRBJ2-5; 7 positions match TRBD2. CDR1 is SGHNT and CDR2 is YENEEA in the germline V gene. V dropped 5 bases and J dropped 3; count of bases not matched to a gene: 12. The CDR3 has 16 residues. The CDR3 coding sequence is TGTGCCAGCAGCCCCGGGAGGTTCGGAGGGGAAGAGACCCAGTACTTC. Protein: CASSPGRFGGEETQYF.

The gene calls are TRBV9 and TRBJ2-1; weak D call: TRBD2 (6 bases). CDR1 is SGDLS, CDR2 YYNGEE, per germline. Trimming took off 0 bases at V and 1 base at J, with 11 bases between the two ends. The CDR3 extends over 16 amino acids. Here the CDR3 DNA reads TGTGCCAGCAGCGTAGGAGGAGGGAGTTCCTACAATGAGCAGTTCTTC. Its protein is CASSVGGGSSYNEQFF. Looking up the rest from reference TRBV9 and TRBJ2-1 gives the full variable domain: DSGVTQTPKHLITATGQRVTLRCSPRSGDLSVYWYQQSLDQGLQFLIQYYNGEERAKGNILERFSAQQFPDLHSELNLSSLELGDSALYFCASSVGGGSSYNEQFFGPGTRLTVL.

This clone was seen a single time. The chain couples TRBV30 to TRBJ1-5, with 9 nucleotides matching TRBD1. The length of the CDR3 is 14 residues. The J segment lost 4 bases and the V segment lost 2 bases, leaving 3 bases of the junction unmatched. Germline values: CDR1 GTSNPN, CDR2 SVGIG (reference sequence). The CDR3 here is CAWSTDRGNQPQHF. The CDR3 DNA sequence: TGTGCCTGGAGTACCGACAGGGGGAATCAGCCCCAGCATTTT.